A single sample gave rise to the 27 T cell receptor beta chains below, sequenced in a study of T cell clonotyping in hematopoietic cell transplantation. The repertoire was sequenced with immunoSEQ multiplex PCR; TCRdb's copy has only in-frame clones and lacks some. The sample has 65,000 to 80,000 clones, 90% to 96% seen once. Indicated time point: recipient sample about 28 days before transplant, after cytoreduction. The source was peripheral blood mononuclear cells, collected before stem cell transplant. These TCRs come from a woman between 45 and 60 years old with acute myeloid leukemia. Some clones in this sample may be carry-over from other donors' samples.

This rearrangement joins TRBV30 to TRBJ2-5; tentatively, D is TRBD2 (5 bases). Germline assignment: CDR1 GTSNPN and CDR2 SVGIG (reference sequence). V lost 0 bases and J lost 5, with 16 bases in between. The CDR3 length is 15 residues. As DNA, the CDR3 is TGTGCCTGGAGTGTACTACCGGGGATAGGGGAGACCCAGTACTTC. Protein: CAWSVLPGIGETQYF.

This chain links TRBV5-1 with TRBJ1-2; the D gene is possibly TRBD1 (5 bases). V lost 0 bases and J 4 bases, leaving 10 bases between the germline ends. The germline CDR1 and CDR2 sequences are SGHRS and YFSETQ. The CDR3 is made up of 14 amino acids. The CDR3 DNA reads TGCGCCAGCAGCTTGGCCCAGGGTACCTATGGCTACACCTTC. It codes for CASSLAQGTYGYTF.

J is TRBJ1-1 and V is TRBV5-1; D might be TRBD1 (6 bases). Trimming left V 4 bases short and J 0 bases short, with 13 bases between. The CDR3 extends over 15 amino acids. Germline CDR1 is SGHRS and CDR2 is YFSETQ. The CDR3 reads CASSLPTGLNTEAFF. The CDR3 DNA sequence: TGCGCCAGCAGCCTTCCGACAGGCTTGAACACTGAAGCTTTCTTT.

This chain joins TRBV4-1 and TRBJ1-3; D unresolved. Trimming pared 2 bases from V and 3 bases from J, leaving 14 bases between. This CDR3 region has 16 residues. Germline CDR1 and CDR2: MGHRA and YSYEKL. The CDR3 DNA sequence: TGCGCCAGCAGCCAACTAGTTTCGCCTCTTGGAAACACCATATATTTT. Its translation: CASSQLVSPLGNTIYF.

The chain combines TRBV6-5 with TRBJ2-7; TRBD2 aligns across 9 bases. Unmatched junction bases numbered 12, after V lost 10 bases and J lost 5 bases. The V gene's germline CDR1 is MNHEY and CDR2 SVGAGI. This CDR3 is built from 14 residues. The CDR3: CAIKPGLAVDEQYF. The CDR3 DNA reads as TGTGCCATCAAACCGGGACTAGCCGTCGACGAGCAGTACTTC.

The chain couples TRBV2 to TRBJ1-1; 7 bases align to TRBD1. Germline V gives CDR1 SNHLY, CDR2 FYNNEI. After removal of 6 bases from V and 6 bases from J, the junction contained 13 bases not matched to a gene. This CDR3 region has 15 residues. DNA for the CDR3: TGTGCCAGCAGGGCCCGTGGGCAGGGGGATGCTGAAGCTTTCTTT. The encoded protein is CASRARGQGDAEAFF.

This clone has just one count. V usage is TRBV7-2 and J usage is TRBJ2-7, with D perhaps matching TRBD1 (8 bases). V was clipped by 0 bases and J by 3 bases, with 21 bases between them. This CDR3 has 18 amino acids. The germline V gene encodes CDR1 SGHTA and CDR2 FQGNSA. In DNA, the CDR3 is TGTGCCAGCAGCTTAGCCGGACAGGGAGGGTTCGTCTTCTACGAGCAGTACTTC. The encoded protein is CASSLAGQGGFVFYEQYF.

The V gene is TRBV27, the J gene TRBJ1-2, with D uncertain. The V gene's germline CDR1 is MNHEY and CDR2 SMNVEV (reference sequence). Deletions cut 0 bases from V and 4 bases from J, with 9 bases between. This CDR3 is 14 amino acids long. The chain's CDR3 is CASSLSGGLYGYTF. CDR3 DNA: TGTGCCAGCAGTTTATCAGGCGGGCTCTATGGCTACACCTTC.

V usage is TRBV25-1 and J usage is TRBJ1-5, with TRBD1 matching over 8 bases. With 8 bases clipped from V and 5 bases from J, the junction kept 5 bases outside the gene matches. Per germline, CDR1 MGHDK and CDR2 SYGVNS. This CDR3 is 13 amino acids long. The CDR3 is CASPYRGDQPQHF. In DNA, the CDR3 is TGTGCCAGCCCTTACAGGGGGGATCAGCCCCAGCATTTT.

About this clone: Other DNA sequences within the sample encode an identical CDR3. The chain couples TRBV11-2 to TRBJ2-2; D unresolved. V lost 0 bases to trimming and J lost 2 bases, with 4 bases between them. The CDR3 loop spans 14 amino acids. Germline CDR1 reads SGHAT; CDR2 reads FQNNGV. CDR3 residues: CASSLEVNTGELFF. The CDR3 DNA sequence: TGTGCCAGCAGCTTAGAGGTCAACACCGGGGAGCTGTTTTTT.

The chain is built from TRBV7-2 and TRBJ2-7; D is uncertain. V lost 6 bases and J lost 2, with 11 bases in between. Germline values: CDR1 SGHTA, CDR2 FQGNSA. The length of the CDR3 is 13 residues. In DNA, the CDR3 is TGTGCCAGCAGTGATAGGACCGCCTACGAGCAGTACTTC. It translates to CASSDRTAYEQYF.

V usage is TRBV6-5 and J usage is TRBJ2-5, with TRBD1 matching 7 bases. The CDR3 sequence is 15 residues long. The V and J ends lost 6 bases and 0 bases, in that order; junction bases with no gene match: 7. Germline CDR1 is MNHEY and CDR2 is SVGAGI. As DNA, the CDR3 is TGTGCCAGCAGCCCGGGACAGCTGTACCAAGAGACCCAGTACTTC. It is translated as CASSPGQLYQETQYF.

This CDR3 reads CASSQTEGRGYEQYF. The CDR3 DNA sequence: TGTGCCAGCAGTCAAACGGAGGGTAGGGGCTACGAGCAGTACTTC. The gene calls are TRBV6-6 and TRBJ2-7; maybe TRBD2 (6 bases). This CDR3 comprises 15 residues. Trimming pared 5 bases from V and 3 bases from J, leaving 17 bases between. The germline V gene has CDR1 MNHNY and CDR2 SVGAGI (reference sequence).

V and J are TRBV6-5 and TRBJ2-5; TRBD1 might be the D (6 bases). Germline lookup yields CDR1 MNHEY and CDR2 SVGAGI. The CDR3 is 15 residues long. Trimming removed 3 bases from V and 4 bases from J, with 15 bases in between. The CDR3 sequence is CASSYIGQGRETQYF. CDR3 DNA: TGTGCCAGCAGTTATATCGGGCAGGGGCGAGAGACCCAGTACTTC.

The V and J genes are TRBV29-1 and TRBJ1-2; TRBD1 is a possible D gene (6 bases). This CDR3 has 11 residues. Germline-derived CDR1 and CDR2 are SQVTM and ANQGSEA. Trimming took off 5 bases at V and 6 bases at J, with 10 bases between the two ends. The CDR3 DNA is TGCAGCGTTCGGGGGGCGGATGGCTACACCTTC. Its translation is CSVRGADGYTF.

V and J are TRBV11-2 and TRBJ2-7, with D possibly called TRBD1 or TRBD2 (5 bases each). CDR1 and CDR2 from the germline V gene are SGHAT and FQNNGV. The ends were cut back, 5 bases at V and 2 bases at J, with 13 bases in the middle. CDR3 length: 14 residues. The DNA of the CDR3 is TGTGCCAGCAGCCCGGGGCTAGGGCCCTACGAGCAGTACTTC. Encoded protein: CASSPGLGPYEQYF.

This chain connects TRBV9 to TRBJ2-6; the D gene is possibly TRBD1 (6 bases). There are 16 residues in the CDR3. Germline V gene lookup returns CDR1 SGDLS and CDR2 YYNGEE. V was shortened by 3 bases and J by 2 bases, with 12 bases between the two germline ends. The CDR3 nucleotides read TGTGCCAGCAGCGGAAATCCAGGGGCTGGGGCCAACGTCCTGACTTTC. Its translation: CASSGNPGAGANVLTF.

This clone has a single count. The chain has TRBV4-2 and TRBJ2-1; D perhaps matches TRBD2 (6 bases). The V end was cut by 5 bases, the J end by 5 bases, with 22 bases between. Germline V CDR1 and CDR2: LGHNA, YNFKEQ. This CDR3 is built from 17 residues. The CDR3 region is CASSYQEGVAVNNEQFF. The CDR3 DNA reads TGTGCCAGCAGCTACCAAGAAGGGGTAGCGGTTAACAATGAGCAGTTCTTC.

This chain connects TRBV30 to TRBJ2-7; 7 bases fit TRBD1. V shed 5 bases and J 5 bases; nucleotides not matched to a gene: 12. Germline CDR1 reads GTSNPN; CDR2 reads SVGIG (reference sequence). The CDR3 loop spans 14 amino acids. CDR3: CAWAPGTATNEQYF. DNA for the CDR3: TGTGCCTGGGCTCCCGGGACAGCTACAAACGAGCAGTACTTC.

The CDR3 coding sequence is TGTGCCAGCAGCTTAGGACAGGGGACAGCTTTCTTT. It codes for CASSLGQGTAFF. The V call is TRBV7-3, the J call TRBJ1-1; 9 bases are shared with TRBD1. The length of the CDR3 is 12 residues. With V trimmed by 2 bases and J by 10 bases, 2 bases remained unmatched. Looked up from germline, CDR1 is SGHTA and CDR2 is FQGTGA.

This chain joins TRBV27 and TRBJ2-2; 7 bases map to TRBD1. Germline V gene sequence: CDR1 MNHEY, CDR2 SMNVEV (reference sequence). CDR3 length: 15 residues. Unmatched junction bases numbered 2, after V lost 4 bases and J lost 0 bases. CDR3: CASSSTGANTGELFF. CDR3 nucleotide sequence: TGTGCCAGCAGTTCAACAGGGGCGAACACCGGGGAGCTGTTTTTT.

This chain connects TRBV5-1 to TRBJ2-2, with 11 bases matching TRBD2. CDR3 length: 17 amino acids. Germline assignment: CDR1 SGHRS and CDR2 YFSETQ. With V trimmed by 4 bases and J by 3 bases, 8 bases remained unmatched. The CDR3 loop is CASSDSGRVSHTGELFF. The CDR3 nucleotides read TGCGCCAGCAGCGATAGCGGGAGGGTTTCTCACACCGGGGAGCTGTTTTTT.

V gene TRBV9 combines with J gene TRBJ1-6, with D uncertain. The CDR3 covers 16 residues. Trimming shortened V by 0 bases and J by 0 bases, and 7 bases separated the two germline ends. Germline CDR1 SGDLS, CDR2 YYNGEE. The CDR3 nucleotides are TGTGCCAGCAGCGTAGGGATGAGCTCCTATAATTCACCCCTCCACTTT. Translating gives CASSVGMSSYNSPLHF.

V usage is TRBV5-5 and J usage is TRBJ1-5; the D is unclear. The germline V gene has CDR1 SGHKS and CDR2 YYEKEE (reference sequence). V lost 4 bases and J lost 9, with 14 bases in between. The CDR3 spans 13 residues. The chain's CDR3 is CASSVDGSWPQHF. CDR3 nucleotide sequence: TGTGCCAGCAGCGTGGACGGGAGTTGGCCCCAGCATTTT.

The chain employs TRBV6-5 and TRBJ1-2, with 7 positions matching TRBD1. Germline V gives CDR1 MNHEY, CDR2 SVGAGI. The CDR3 is 14 amino acids. The V gene end was trimmed by 6 bases and the J gene end by 2 bases; junction bases not matched to a gene: 6. The CDR3 region has the DNA TGTGCCAGCAGAGACAGGGATAGGAACTATGGCTACACCTTC. This translates into CASRDRDRNYGYTF.

This clone was counted once. The rearrangement uses TRBV2 and TRBJ2-3, with D perhaps given as TRBD1 or TRBD2 (5 bases each). CDR1 is SNHLY and CDR2 is FYNNEI in the germline V gene. V lost 7 bases, J lost 2 bases, and 10 bases lay in between. The CDR3 consists of 13 residues. The CDR3 region has the DNA TGTGCCAGCACCTGGGGGACCACAGATACGCAGTATTTT. Protein product: CASTWGTTDTQYF. The complete variable domain, with remaining parts taken from reference TRBV2 and TRBJ2-3, reads EPEVTQTPSHQVTQMGQEVILRCVPISNHLYFYWYRQILGQKVEFLVSFYNNEISEKSEIFDDQFSVERPDGSNFTLKIRSTKLEDSAMYFCASTWGTTDTQYFGPGTRLTVL.

This clone was seen once. V and J are TRBV14 and TRBJ2-3; D remains ambiguous. Germline V CDR1 and CDR2: SGHDN, FVKESK. V lost 4 bases to trimming and J lost 7 bases, with 9 bases between them. CDR3 size: 12 residues. The CDR3 region is CASSPWGNTQYF. The CDR3, as DNA: TGTGCCAGCAGCCCCTGGGGAAATACGCAGTATTTT.